This T cell receptor beta chain was found in a study of control samples from healthy donors and cancer patients. Generated by immunoSEQ multiplex PCR, the TCRdb table keeps only in-frame clones and is missing some. The repertoire holds tens of thousands of clones, about 90% seen once, with about 18% in the top ten. V was shortened by 3 bases and J by 1 base, with 13 bases between the two germline ends. Germline lookup yields CDR1 SGHTA and CDR2 FQGNSA. The CDR3 totals 16 residues. Sequenced: blood. The rearrangement links TRBV7-2 to TRBJ2-1; D unresolved. The receptor's source is a man aged 50 or older in good health. DNA of the CDR3: TGTGCCAGCAGCTTTACTGCAGCGCGGTCCTACAATGAGCAGTTCTTC. Amino acid sequence: CASSFTAARSYNEQFF.